These T cell receptor beta chains were read from a single sample in a study of blood T cell repertoires in COVID-19. This table comes from immunoSEQ multiplex PCR, and its TCRdb copy is limited to in-frame clones, with some not included. The repertoire holds 350,000 to 550,000 clones, with roughly nine tenths as singletons. The sample comprised PBMCs or T cells enriched from blood (not recorded which). These receptors were obtained from a man aged 25-40 years who had recovered from COVID-19. Each CDR3 is given with its conserved first and last residue. Each record gives: CDR3 protein, CDR3 DNA, V gene, D gene, J gene. A D gene is named only where the DNA matches it firmly.

CDR3: CASSIGSGDEQFF; DNA: TGTGCCAGTAGTATCGGGAGCGGGGATGAGCAGTTCTTC; V: TRBV19; D: TRBD2; J: TRBJ2-1
CDR3: CASSYRVGNEKLFF; DNA: TGTGCCAGCAGTTACAGGGTGGGAAATGAAAAACTGTTTTTT; V: TRBV28; D: -; J: TRBJ1-4
CDR3: CASSQDREGSYNEQFF; DNA: TGCGCCAGCAGCCAAGATCGGGAGGGCTCCTACAATGAGCAGTTCTTC; V: TRBV4-1; D: TRBD2; J: TRBJ2-1
CDR3: CASSLPQYNEQFF; DNA: TGCGCCAGCAGCTTGCCACAGTACAATGAGCAGTTCTTC; V: TRBV5-1; D: -; J: TRBJ2-1
CDR3: CASSLTGTDTQYF; DNA: TGTGCCAGCAGCTTGACGGGCACAGATACGCAGTATTTT; V: TRBV5-4; D: -; J: TRBJ2-3
CDR3: CASSGYSGQGKVYEQYF; DNA: TGTGCCAGCAGTGGTTATTCGGGGCAGGGGAAGGTTTACGAGCAGTACTTC; V: TRBV2; D: -; J: TRBJ2-7
CDR3: CATSDTSPGQLNTEAFF; DNA: TGTGCCACCAGTGATACATCCCCTGGACAGCTGAACACTGAAGCTTTCTTT; V: TRBV24-1; D: -; J: TRBJ1-1
CDR3: CASSLAFQGAINTIYF; DNA: TGTGCCAGCAGCTTAGCGTTCCAGGGGGCCATAAACACCATATATTTT; V: TRBV7-9; D: TRBD1; J: TRBJ1-3
CDR3: CASSQAGSIQYF; DNA: TGTGCCAGCAGCCAAGCAGGGTCTATTCAGTACTTC; V: TRBV3-1/TRBV3-2; D: -; J: TRBJ2-4
CDR3: CASRDPQGFPYGYTF; DNA: TGTGCCAGCAGGGACCCACAGGGGTTCCCCTATGGCTACACCTTC; V: TRBV28; D: TRBD1; J: TRBJ1-2
CDR3: CSVDRGPVIEAFF; DNA: TGCAGCGTTGATAGGGGGCCGGTTATAGAAGCTTTCTTT; V: TRBV29-1; D: TRBD1; J: TRBJ1-1